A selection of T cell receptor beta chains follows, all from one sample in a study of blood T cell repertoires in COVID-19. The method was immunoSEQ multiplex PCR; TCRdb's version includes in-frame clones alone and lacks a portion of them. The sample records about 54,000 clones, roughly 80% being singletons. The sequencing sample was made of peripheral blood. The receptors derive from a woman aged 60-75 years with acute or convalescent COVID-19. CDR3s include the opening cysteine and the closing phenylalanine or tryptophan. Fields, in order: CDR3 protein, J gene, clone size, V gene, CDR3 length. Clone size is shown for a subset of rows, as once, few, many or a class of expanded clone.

CDR3: CASQGNLAVTEAFF
J: TRBJ1-1
size: few
V: TRBV2
length: 14

CDR3: CATRSGDHYGYTF
J: TRBJ1-2
size: few
V: TRBV24-1
length: 13

CDR3: CASSFTRGETQYF
J: TRBJ2-5
size: NA
V: TRBV7-9
length: 13

CDR3: CASRHMLRGYTF
J: TRBJ1-2
size: NA
V: TRBV12-3/TRBV12-4
length: 12

CDR3: CASSVEQGTGYTF
J: TRBJ1-2
size: NA
V: TRBV9
length: 13

CDR3: CAISAGGSYNEQFF
J: TRBJ2-1
size: NA
V: TRBV10-3
length: 14

CDR3: CASSHTGALAEAFF
J: TRBJ1-1
size: NA
V: TRBV7-9
length: 14

CDR3: CASITLGGEAFF
J: TRBJ1-1
size: NA
V: TRBV5-6
length: 12

CDR3: CASSPLLGTGGTEAFF
J: TRBJ1-1
size: few
V: TRBV18
length: 16

CDR3: CASSSREPSGELFF
J: TRBJ2-2
size: few
V: TRBV28
length: 14

CDR3: CASSPQGTYEQYF
J: TRBJ2-7
size: NA
V: TRBV18
length: 13

CDR3: CASSTPQYGYTF
J: TRBJ1-2
size: NA
V: TRBV6-2/TRBV6-3
length: 12

CDR3: CAWSVRGLAGGELFF
J: TRBJ2-2
size: once
V: TRBV30
length: 15

CDR3: CASSHGSSYNEQFF
J: TRBJ2-1
size: NA
V: TRBV18
length: 14

CDR3: CASSPRQYGYTF
J: TRBJ1-2
size: NA
V: TRBV12-3/TRBV12-4
length: 12

CDR3: CATSRDPGQGAGGNQPQHF
J: TRBJ1-5
size: NA
V: TRBV15
length: 19

CDR3: CATSDWGGADTGELFF
J: TRBJ2-2
size: NA
V: TRBV24-1
length: 16

CDR3: CASSSSVFSNQPQHF
J: TRBJ1-5
size: NA
V: TRBV27
length: 15

CDR3: CASSMSWGVGQPQHF
J: TRBJ1-5
size: NA
V: TRBV19
length: 15

CDR3: CASSDGDEQFF
J: TRBJ2-1
size: NA
V: TRBV13
length: 11

CDR3: CASSARLGGQETQYF
J: TRBJ2-5
size: few
V: TRBV7-3
length: 15

CDR3: CASSPTPLLTGGDGYTF
J: TRBJ1-2
size: NA
V: TRBV2
length: 17

CDR3: CASSIPRWSGGYTF
J: TRBJ1-2
size: NA
V: TRBV19
length: 14

CDR3: CASSQGSGGNTIYF
J: TRBJ1-3
size: NA
V: TRBV3-1/TRBV3-2
length: 14

CDR3: CASSPEGLARTGELFF
J: TRBJ2-2
size: once
V: TRBV18
length: 16

CDR3: CASSPIQVRETQYF
J: TRBJ2-5
size: NA
V: TRBV5-1
length: 14

CDR3: CASSARANYGYTF
J: TRBJ1-2
size: NA
V: TRBV12-3/TRBV12-4
length: 13

CDR3: CASSQKLGGRTEAFF
J: TRBJ1-1
size: NA
V: TRBV6-5
length: 15

CDR3: CASSYSGDVGYGYTF
J: TRBJ1-2
size: NA
V: TRBV6-6
length: 15

CDR3: CASSVMARGMWDTEAFF
J: TRBJ1-1
size: NA
V: TRBV5-6
length: 17

CDR3: CASTIPGAKNIQYF
J: TRBJ2-4
size: NA
V: TRBV11-2
length: 14

CDR3: CAWRRQAGEQFF
J: TRBJ2-1
size: NA
V: TRBV30
length: 12

CDR3: CASSLRRGGGDEQYF
J: TRBJ2-7
size: NA
V: TRBV27
length: 15

CDR3: CSASSGGEQFF
J: TRBJ2-1
size: NA
V: TRBV20-1
length: 11

CDR3: CASSPSVGGRATQYF
J: TRBJ2-5
size: once
V: TRBV3-1/TRBV3-2
length: 15

CDR3: CASIRTGGSTEAFF
J: TRBJ1-1
size: NA
V: TRBV19
length: 14

CDR3: CASSSASVAYEQFF
J: TRBJ2-1
size: NA
V: TRBV7-3
length: 14

CDR3: CASSRGTVNTEAFF
J: TRBJ1-1
size: NA
V: TRBV5-1
length: 14

CDR3: CASSQGETGFKFF
J: TRBJ2-1
size: NA
V: TRBV4-2
length: 13

CDR3: CASSFYRVESTEAFF
J: TRBJ1-1
size: NA
V: TRBV7-2
length: 15

CDR3: CASSLSGDRNQPQHF
J: TRBJ1-5
size: NA
V: TRBV7-3
length: 15

CDR3: CAISEGQGRSQPQHF
J: TRBJ1-5
size: few
V: TRBV10-3
length: 15

CDR3: CASSLLSNHDYEQYF
J: TRBJ2-7
size: NA
V: TRBV11-2
length: 15

CDR3: CASSHRVPNYGYTF
J: TRBJ1-2
size: NA
V: TRBV6-5
length: 14

CDR3: CASSFWLGARGTGELFF
J: TRBJ2-2
size: NA
V: TRBV5-6
length: 17

CDR3: CASSLQGVLPGELFF
J: TRBJ2-2
size: NA
V: TRBV28
length: 15

CDR3: CASSLLASTDTQYF
J: TRBJ2-3
size: NA
V: TRBV5-1
length: 14

CDR3: CSVERGNYGYTF
J: TRBJ1-2
size: NA
V: TRBV29-1
length: 12

CDR3: CASSRTGTVNSGNTIYF
J: TRBJ1-3
size: NA
V: TRBV19
length: 17

CDR3: CASSSRGAGGRETQYF
J: TRBJ2-5
size: NA
V: TRBV28
length: 16

CDR3: CASSRQGWSYNSPLHF
J: TRBJ1-6
size: NA
V: TRBV5-5
length: 16

CDR3: CASSPADRLNTEAFF
J: TRBJ1-1
size: NA
V: TRBV5-4
length: 15

CDR3: CATSDPGQGKSEQYF
J: TRBJ2-7
size: NA
V: TRBV15
length: 15